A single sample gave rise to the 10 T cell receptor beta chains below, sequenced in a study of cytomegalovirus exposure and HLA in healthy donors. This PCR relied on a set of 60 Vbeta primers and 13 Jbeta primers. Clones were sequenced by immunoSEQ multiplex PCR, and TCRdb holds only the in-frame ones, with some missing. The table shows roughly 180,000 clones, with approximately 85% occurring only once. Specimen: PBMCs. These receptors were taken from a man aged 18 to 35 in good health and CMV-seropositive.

DNA for the CDR3: TGCGCCAGCAGCCAAGATATCAGGACAGGGTCTGGTTCCCCCGAACAAGAGACCCAGTACTTC. Amino acids: CASSQDIRTGSGSPEQETQYF. V gene TRBV4-3 combines with J gene TRBJ2-5; TRBD1 aligns across 8 bases. Looked up from germline, CDR1 is LGHNA and CDR2 is YSLEER. J was trimmed by 2 bases and V by 0 bases; bases with no gene match: 20. This CDR3 contains 21 residues.

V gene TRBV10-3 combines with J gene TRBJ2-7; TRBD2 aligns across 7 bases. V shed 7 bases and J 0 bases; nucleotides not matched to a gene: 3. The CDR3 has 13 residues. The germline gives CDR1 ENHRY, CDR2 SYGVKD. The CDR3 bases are TGTGCCATCAAGCGGGACTTCTCCTACGAGCAGTACTTC. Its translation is CAIKRDFSYEQYF.

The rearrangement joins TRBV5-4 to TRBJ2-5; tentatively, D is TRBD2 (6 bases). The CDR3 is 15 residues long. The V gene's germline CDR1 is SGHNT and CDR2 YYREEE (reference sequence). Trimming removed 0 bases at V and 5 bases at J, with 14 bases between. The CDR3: CASSLALGGGETQYF. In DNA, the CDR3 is TGTGCCAGCAGCTTGGCCCTGGGGGGTGGCGAGACCCAGTACTTC.

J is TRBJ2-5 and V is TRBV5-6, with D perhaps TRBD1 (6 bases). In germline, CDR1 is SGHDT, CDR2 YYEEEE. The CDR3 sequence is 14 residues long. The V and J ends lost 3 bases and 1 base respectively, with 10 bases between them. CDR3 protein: CASSSGQFQETQYF. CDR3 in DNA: TGTGCCAGCAGCTCCGGACAGTTCCAAGAGACCCAGTACTTC.

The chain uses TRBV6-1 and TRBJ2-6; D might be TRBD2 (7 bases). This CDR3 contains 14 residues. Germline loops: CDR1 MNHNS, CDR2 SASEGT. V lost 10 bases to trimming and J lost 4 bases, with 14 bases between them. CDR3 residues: CATKGGAGANVLTF. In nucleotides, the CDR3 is TGTGCCACCAAGGGGGGGGCCGGGGCCAACGTCCTGACTTTC.

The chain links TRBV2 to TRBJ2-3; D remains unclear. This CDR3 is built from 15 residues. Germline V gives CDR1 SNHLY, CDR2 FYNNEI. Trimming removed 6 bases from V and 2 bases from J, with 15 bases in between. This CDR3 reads CASSQNSWFTDTQYF. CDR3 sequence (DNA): TGTGCCAGCAGCCAAAATAGCTGGTTCACAGATACGCAGTATTTT.

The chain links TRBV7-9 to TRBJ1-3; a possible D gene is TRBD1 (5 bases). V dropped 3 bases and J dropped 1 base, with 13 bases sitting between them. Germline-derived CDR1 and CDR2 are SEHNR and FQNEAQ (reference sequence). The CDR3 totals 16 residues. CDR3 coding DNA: TGTGCCAGCAGCTTGGCCGTGGGGGGATCTGGAAACACCATATATTTT. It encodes CASSLAVGGSGNTIYF.

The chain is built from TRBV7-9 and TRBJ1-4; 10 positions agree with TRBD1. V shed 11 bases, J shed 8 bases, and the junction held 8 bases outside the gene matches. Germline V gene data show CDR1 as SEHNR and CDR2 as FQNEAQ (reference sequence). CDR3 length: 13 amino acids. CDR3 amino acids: CAGRQGAWEKLFF. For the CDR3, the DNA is TGTGCCGGAAGACAGGGGGCGTGGGAAAAACTGTTTTTT.

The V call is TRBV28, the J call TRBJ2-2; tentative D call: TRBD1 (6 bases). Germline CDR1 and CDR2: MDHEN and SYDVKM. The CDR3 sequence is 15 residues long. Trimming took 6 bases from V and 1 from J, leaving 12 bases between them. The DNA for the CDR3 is TGTGCCAGCAGCCGTACAGGGTGGAACACCGGGGAGCTGTTTTTT. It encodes CASSRTGWNTGELFF.

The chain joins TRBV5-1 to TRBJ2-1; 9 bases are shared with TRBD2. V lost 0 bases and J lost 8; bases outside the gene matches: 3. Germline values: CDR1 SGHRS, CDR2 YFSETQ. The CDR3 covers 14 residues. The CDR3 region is CASSLDPSGDEQFF. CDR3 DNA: TGCGCCAGCAGCTTGGATCCTAGCGGGGATGAGCAGTTCTTC.